This TCR beta chain came from a study of type 1 and type 2 diabetes patients. Across the whole study: Donors were type 1 diabetes, type 2 diabetes, or nondiabetic controls.

PCR was run on genomic DNA. Amplification of the beta chain CDR3 used 30 forward and 13 reverse multiplex primers. TCRdb re-called the multiplex PCR reads with MiXCR, one entry per CDR3 protein. The repertoire has some 250,000 distinct CDR3 sequences, 45% to 60% of them found once; the top ten carry around 15%. Material for sequencing was peripheral blood mononuclear cells (PBMCs). The sequence came from a man between 18 and 35 years old with type 2 diabetes.

The CDR3 nucleotides read TGCGCCAGCAGCCAAGATCGCGGGTTAGGTTCATACTCACCCCTCCACTTT. Protein sequence: CASSQDRGLGSYSPLHF. The genes are TRBV4-3 and TRBJ1-6; no clear D gene. Germline CDR1 is LGHNA and CDR2 is YSLEER. The V gene lost 0 bases and the J gene lost 10 bases, with 19 bases spanning the gap. The CDR3 consists of 17 residues.